A single sample is the source of the 20 T cell receptor beta chains below, sequenced in a study of blood T cell repertoires in COVID-19. Using immunoSEQ multiplex PCR, the repertoire was profiled, and TCRdb retains in-frame clones only, with some absent. The table lists 200,000 or so clones, 88% of them singletons. The source material was peripheral blood. Every receptor here comes from a man in his 70s with acute or convalescent COVID-19.

This clone has a single count. This rearrangement joins TRBV15 to TRBJ2-1, with 8 bases fitting TRBD1. Germline loops: CDR1 LNHNV, CDR2 YYDKDF (reference sequence). Germline trimming cut 2 bases from V and 9 bases from J; bases unmatched to any gene: 3. The length of the CDR3 is 13 residues. The CDR3 DNA follows: TGTGCCACCAGCAGACAGGGGGCGGCTGAGCAGTTCTTC. This codes for CATSRQGAAEQFF.

The rearrangement links TRBV24-1 to TRBJ2-1; 7 bases map to TRBD1. The CDR3 has 18 residues. The germline V gene encodes CDR1 KGHDR and CDR2 SFDVKD. After removal of 5 bases from V and 4 bases from J, the junction contained 16 bases not matched to a gene. The chain's CDR3 is CATSGDDREASLYNEQFF. CDR3 nucleotides: TGTGCCACCAGTGGGGATGACAGGGAAGCAAGCTTATACAATGAGCAGTTCTTC.

The rearrangement links TRBV7-8 to TRBJ2-1, with 9 nucleotides matching TRBD2. This CDR3 is built from 17 residues. The junction had 17 bases not matched to a gene; V was cut back by 5 bases and J by 9 bases. The V gene's germline CDR1 is SGHVS and CDR2 FQNEAQ. Here the CDR3 DNA reads TGTGCCAGCAGCAAAAAGACTAGCGGACAACGAGCCAGTGAGCAGTTCTTC. It is translated as CASSKKTSGQRASEQFF.

The chain combines TRBV5-1 with TRBJ2-7; TRBD1 aligns across 7 bases. CDR3 size: 15 residues. Per the germline V gene, CDR1 is SGHRS and CDR2 is YFSETQ. V shed 4 bases, J shed 4 bases, and the junction held 11 bases outside the gene matches. In DNA, the CDR3 is TGCGCCAGCAGCCAGGGGGACAGTTCTTTTTACGAGCAGTACTTC. It translates to CASSQGDSSFYEQYF.

The J gene is TRBJ2-5, the V gene TRBV7-7, with 11 bases aligning to TRBD2. Losses at the gene ends were 4 bases for V and 4 bases for J; bases not matched to a gene: 5. The germline V gene encodes CDR1 SSHAT and CDR2 FNYEAQ (reference sequence). This CDR3 comprises 15 residues. The CDR3 sequence is CASSYTGLAGETQYF. CDR3 in DNA: TGTGCCAGCAGCTATACCGGACTAGCGGGAGAGACCCAGTACTTC.

The chain links TRBV2 to TRBJ1-4, with D uncertain. CDR1 is SNHLY, CDR2 FYNNEI, per germline. The CDR3 extends over 13 amino acids. V lost 3 bases to trimming and J lost 8 bases, with 10 bases between them. In nucleotides, the CDR3 is TGTGCCAGCAGTGAGTTGGCGGGGGAAAAACTGTTTTTT. Protein: CASSELAGEKLFF.

The chain has TRBV5-4 and TRBJ2-7, with TRBD1 matching over 8 bases. This CDR3 region has 16 residues. Germline lookup yields CDR1 SGHNT and CDR2 YYREEE (reference sequence). With 4 bases clipped from V and 0 bases from J, the junction kept 9 bases outside the gene matches. The DNA of the CDR3 is TGTGCCAGCAGCCTCGCTCGGACAGGGAGCTCCTACGAGCAGTACTTC. Amino acid sequence: CASSLARTGSSYEQYF.

This chain links TRBV4-1 with TRBJ1-2, with unresolved D. The CDR3 spans 15 residues. V dropped 1 base and J dropped 8 bases, with 17 bases sitting between them. Looked up from germline, CDR1 is MGHRA and CDR2 is YSYEKL. The CDR3 DNA reads as TGCGCCAGCAGCCAAGCCCCTGCTCGGCCGGGGGGCTACACCTTC. Translating gives CASSQAPARPGGYTF.

The chain combines TRBV9 with TRBJ2-7, with D hard to call. Per the germline V gene, CDR1 is SGDLS and CDR2 is YYNGEE. This CDR3 region has 12 residues. V was cut by 4 bases and J by 6 bases, with 11 bases left in between. In nucleotides, the CDR3 is TGTGCCAGCAGCACCTCCGGAGTCGAGCAGTACTTC. This gives the protein CASSTSGVEQYF.

This rearrangement joins TRBV10-3 to TRBJ2-3, with 13 positions matching TRBD2. The length of the CDR3 is 15 residues. V lost 5 bases, J lost 4 bases, and 3 bases stayed unmatched. CDR1 ENHRY and CDR2 SYGVKD come from the germline V gene. The CDR3, as DNA: TGTGCCATCAGTATGACTAGCGGGAGGCCAGATACGCAGTATTTT. Amino acid sequence: CAISMTSGRPDTQYF.

In the case of this clone: Other DNA sequences in the same sample also yield this CDR3. V is TRBV3-1 (or the pseudogene TRBV3-2) and J is TRBJ2-7; D unclear. The ends were cut back, 1 base at V and 4 bases at J, with 5 bases in the middle. The CDR3 is made up of 12 amino acids. CDR1 is LGHDT and CDR2 is YNNKEL in the germline V gene (reference sequence). The CDR3 sequence is CASSQATYEQYF. CDR3 DNA sequence: TGTGCCAGCAGCCAAGCGACATACGAGCAGTACTTC.

The rearrangement links TRBV30 to TRBJ1-2; the match to TRBD1 covers 9 bases. The CDR3 covers 16 residues. Germline trimming cut 2 bases from V and 1 base from J; bases unmatched to any gene: 8. CDR1 and CDR2 (germline): GTSNPN, SVGIG (reference sequence). CDR3 nucleotides: TGTGCCTGGAGTCGGGACAGGGCCCGCGTTAACTATGGCTACACCTTC. Amino acids: CAWSRDRARVNYGYTF.

This rearrangement joins TRBV20-1 to TRBJ2-1, with 11 bases lining up with TRBD2. The length of the CDR3 is 16 residues. CDR1 and CDR2 (germline): DFQATT, SNEGSKA (reference sequence). V lost 3 bases and J lost 0; bases outside the gene matches: 4. The CDR3 loop is CSASRLAGSSYNEQFF. The CDR3 coding sequence is TGCAGTGCTAGTAGACTAGCGGGAAGCTCCTACAATGAGCAGTTCTTC.

J is TRBJ2-7 and V is TRBV6-5; 8 bases match TRBD2. Germline CDR1 is MNHEY and CDR2 is SVGAGI. V was pared by 4 bases and J by 7 bases, with 15 bases of the junction left unmatched. This CDR3 is built from 16 residues. This CDR3 is CASSSPRLALSGEQYF. The CDR3 region has the DNA TGTGCCAGCAGTTCCCCCCGACTAGCGCTCAGTGGGGAGCAGTACTTC.

The chain uses TRBV6-6 and TRBJ1-2, with TRBD1 matching 7 bases. CDR1 is MNHNY, CDR2 SVGAGI, per germline (reference sequence). V lost 6 bases to trimming and J lost 3 bases; unmatched junction nucleotides: 4. The CDR3 is made up of 13 amino acids. CDR3 bases: TGTGCCAGCAGATTCAGGGGGGACTATGGCTACACCTTC. Amino acid sequence: CASRFRGDYGYTF.

The chain carries TRBV18 and TRBJ2-1; 7 bases agree with TRBD1. The CDR3 totals 15 residues. Germline CDR1 is KGHSH and CDR2 is LQKENI. After removal of 4 bases from V and 13 bases from J, the junction contained 16 bases not matched to a gene. CDR3 amino acids: CASSLVRGSGKFQFF. CDR3 in DNA: TGTGCCAGCTCACTCGTCAGGGGGAGTGGGAAGTTTCAGTTCTTC.

The chain combines TRBV5-1 with TRBJ2-5; 10 bases map to TRBD1. This CDR3 comprises 14 residues. V shed 4 bases, J shed 3 bases, and the junction held 3 bases outside the gene matches. Germline values: CDR1 SGHRS, CDR2 YFSETQ. CDR3 in amino acids: CASSVGQGEETQYF. CDR3 nucleotides: TGCGCCAGCAGCGTCGGACAGGGGGAAGAGACCCAGTACTTC.

V usage is TRBV5-1 and J usage is TRBJ2-5, with D tentatively TRBD2 (6 bases). CDR3 length: 14 residues. Germline assignment: CDR1 SGHRS and CDR2 YFSETQ. Deletions cut 4 bases from V and 2 bases from J, with 12 bases between. The CDR3 sequence: CASSPGGRQETQYF. The CDR3 nucleotides are TGCGCCAGCAGCCCCGGGGGTAGGCAAGAGACCCAGTACTTC.

The gene calls are TRBV7-9 and TRBJ1-3; 8 bases are shared with TRBD1. Germline assignment: CDR1 SEHNR and CDR2 FQNEAQ (reference sequence). V gave up 5 bases and J gave up 0 bases; unmatched junction bases: 9. The CDR3 covers 17 residues. CDR3 coding DNA: TGTGCCAGCAGCCGGGTGGCAGGGGGCCTCTCTGGAAACACCATATATTTT. Translating gives CASSRVAGGLSGNTIYF.

The chain has TRBV19 and TRBJ1-6; TRBD1 agrees at 7 bases. CDR3 size: 16 residues. Germline V CDR1 and CDR2: LNHDA, SQIVND (reference sequence). J was trimmed by 4 bases and V by 3 bases; bases with no gene match: 6. CDR3 loop: CASSMEGDRYNSPLHF. The CDR3 coding sequence is TGTGCCAGTAGTATGGAAGGGGACAGATATAATTCACCCCTCCACTTT.